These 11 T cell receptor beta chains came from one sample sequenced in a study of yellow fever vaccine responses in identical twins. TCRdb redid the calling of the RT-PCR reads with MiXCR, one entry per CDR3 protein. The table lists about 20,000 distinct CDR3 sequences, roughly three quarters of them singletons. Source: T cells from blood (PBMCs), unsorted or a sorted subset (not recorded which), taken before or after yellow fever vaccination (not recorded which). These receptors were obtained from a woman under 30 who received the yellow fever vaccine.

CDR3 amino acids: CASRLTVTAEAFF. CDR3 nucleotides: TGTGCCAGCAGGCTTACAGTAACCGCTGAAGCTTTCTTT. The V and J genes are TRBV2 and TRBJ1-1, with no clear D. The CDR3 consists of 13 residues. Per the germline V gene, CDR1 is SNHLY and CDR2 is FYNNEI. V lost 6 bases and J lost 6, with 14 bases in between.

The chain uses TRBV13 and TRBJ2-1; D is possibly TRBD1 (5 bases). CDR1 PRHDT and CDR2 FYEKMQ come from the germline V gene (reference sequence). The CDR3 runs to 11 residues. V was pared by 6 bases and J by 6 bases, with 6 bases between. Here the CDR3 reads CASRQVNEQFF. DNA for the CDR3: TGTGCCAGCAGACAGGTCAATGAGCAGTTCTTC.

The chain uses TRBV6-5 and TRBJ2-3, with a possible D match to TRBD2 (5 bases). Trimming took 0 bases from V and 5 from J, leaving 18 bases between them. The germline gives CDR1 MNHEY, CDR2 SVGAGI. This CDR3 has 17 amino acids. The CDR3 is CASSYSRTFPHGDTQYF. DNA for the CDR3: TGTGCCAGCAGTTACTCGCGGACTTTTCCCCACGGAGATACGCAGTATTTT.

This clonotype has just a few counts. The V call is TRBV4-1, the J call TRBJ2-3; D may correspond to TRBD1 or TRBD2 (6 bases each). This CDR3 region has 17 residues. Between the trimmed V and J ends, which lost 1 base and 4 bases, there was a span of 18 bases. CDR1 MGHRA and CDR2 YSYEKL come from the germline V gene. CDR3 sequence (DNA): TGCGCCAGCAGCCAAGGACAAAATAAAAGGGGGGCAGATACGCAGTATTTT. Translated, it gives CASSQGQNKRGADTQYF.

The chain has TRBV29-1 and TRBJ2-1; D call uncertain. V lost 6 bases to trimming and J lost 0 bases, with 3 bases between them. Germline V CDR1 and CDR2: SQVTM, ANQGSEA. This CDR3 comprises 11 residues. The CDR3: CSVDSYNEQFF. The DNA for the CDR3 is TGCAGCGTGGACTCCTACAATGAGCAGTTCTTC.

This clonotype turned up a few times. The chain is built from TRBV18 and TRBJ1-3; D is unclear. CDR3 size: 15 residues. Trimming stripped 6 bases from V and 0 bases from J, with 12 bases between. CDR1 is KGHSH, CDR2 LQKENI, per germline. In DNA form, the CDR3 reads TGTGCCAGCTCTACCACAGCCGTCTCTGGAAACACCATATATTTT. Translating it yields CASSTTAVSGNTIYF.

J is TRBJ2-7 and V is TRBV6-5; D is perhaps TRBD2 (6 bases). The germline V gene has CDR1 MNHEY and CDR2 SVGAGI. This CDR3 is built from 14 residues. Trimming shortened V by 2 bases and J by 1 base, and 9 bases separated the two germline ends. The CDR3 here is CASSYAAGSYEQYF. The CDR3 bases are TGTGCCAGCAGTTACGCGGCGGGATCCTACGAGCAGTACTTC.

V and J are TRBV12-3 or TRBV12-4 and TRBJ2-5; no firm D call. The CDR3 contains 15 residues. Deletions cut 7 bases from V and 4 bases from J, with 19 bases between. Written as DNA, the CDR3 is TGTGCCAGCACCCGATCGACCCGGTTTGGAGAGACCCAGTACTTC. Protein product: CASTRSTRFGETQYF.

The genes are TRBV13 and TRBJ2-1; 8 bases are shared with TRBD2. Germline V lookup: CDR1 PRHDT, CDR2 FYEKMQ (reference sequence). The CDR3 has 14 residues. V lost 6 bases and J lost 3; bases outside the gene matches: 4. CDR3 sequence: CASRRLANYNEQFF. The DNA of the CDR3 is TGTGCCAGCAGACGACTAGCGAACTACAATGAGCAGTTCTTC.

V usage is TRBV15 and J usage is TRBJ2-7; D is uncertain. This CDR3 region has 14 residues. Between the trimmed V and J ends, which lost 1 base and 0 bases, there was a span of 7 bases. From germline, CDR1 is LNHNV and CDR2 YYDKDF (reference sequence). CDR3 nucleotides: TGTGCCACCAGCAGAGGACTGCCCTCCTACGAGCAGTACTTC. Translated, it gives CATSRGLPSYEQYF. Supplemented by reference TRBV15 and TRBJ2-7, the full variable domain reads DAMVIQNPRYQVTQFGKPVTLSCSQTLNHNVMYWYQQKSSQAPKLLFHYYDKDFNNEADTPDNFQSRRPNTSFCFLDIRSPGLGDTAMYLCATSRGLPSYEQYFGPGTRLTVT.

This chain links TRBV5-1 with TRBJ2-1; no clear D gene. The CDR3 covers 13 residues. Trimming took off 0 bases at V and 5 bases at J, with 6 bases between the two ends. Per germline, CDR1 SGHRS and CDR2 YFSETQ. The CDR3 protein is CASSLASNNEQFF. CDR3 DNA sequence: TGCGCCAGCAGCTTGGCCAGCAACAATGAGCAGTTCTTC.